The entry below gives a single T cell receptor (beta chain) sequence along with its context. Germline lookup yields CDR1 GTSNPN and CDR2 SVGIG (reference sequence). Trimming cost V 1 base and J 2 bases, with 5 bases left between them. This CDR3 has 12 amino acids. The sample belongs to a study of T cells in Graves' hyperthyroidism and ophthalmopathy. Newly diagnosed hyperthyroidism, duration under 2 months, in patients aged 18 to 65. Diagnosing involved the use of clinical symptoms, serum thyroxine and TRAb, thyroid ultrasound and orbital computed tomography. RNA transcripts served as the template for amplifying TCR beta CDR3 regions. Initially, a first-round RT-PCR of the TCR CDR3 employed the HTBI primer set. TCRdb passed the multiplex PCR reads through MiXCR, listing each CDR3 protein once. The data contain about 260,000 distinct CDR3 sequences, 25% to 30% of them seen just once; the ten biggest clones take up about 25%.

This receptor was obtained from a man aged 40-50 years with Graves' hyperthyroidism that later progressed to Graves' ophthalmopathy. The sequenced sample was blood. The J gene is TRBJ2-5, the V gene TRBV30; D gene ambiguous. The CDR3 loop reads CAWSGEQETQYF. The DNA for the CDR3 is TGTGCCTGGAGTGGGGAACAAGAGACCCAGTACTTC.